This T cell receptor beta chain was retrieved from a study of blood T cell repertoires in COVID-19. The method was immunoSEQ multiplex PCR; TCRdb's version includes in-frame clones alone and lacks a portion of them. Among some 120,000 clones listed, around 87% were seen once. Per germline, CDR1 LGHNA and CDR2 YNFKEQ. V dropped 1 base and J dropped 2 bases, with 21 bases sitting between them. The CDR3 sequence is 18 residues long. The origin of this receptor is a man aged 70 or older with active or convalescent COVID-19. Input material: peripheral blood. The genes are TRBV4-2 and TRBJ2-7, with D hard to call. CDR3 nucleotides: TGTGCCAGCAGCCAAGCAGGTTTGAACAGCCCCCGAGCCTACGAGCAGTACTTC. It codes for CASSQAGLNSPRAYEQYF.